This T cell receptor (beta chain) was captured in a study of cytomegalovirus exposure and HLA in healthy donors (dated by TCRdb to 2015 to 2018). Background on the whole study: An earlier analysis of roughly 500 of the donors reported 250 to 300 Gb of sequence data and around 100 million unique TCR beta sequences obtained from around 170 million T cells. Roughly 300 gigabases of sequencing data and tens of millions of unique TCR sequences were included in an early release covering under 650 HLA-typed donors. Of the 300 to 500 genotyped donors, 65% to 90% were placed in the genetic ancestry cluster associated with self-reported Caucasian donors. The study aimed to test whether cataloging public T cell receptors could reveal signatures of past pathogen exposure. The T cell repertoires of 666 subjects were profiled by immunosequencing and related to cytomegalovirus serostatus. Along with the approximately 600-subject first cohort, a separate validation cohort of over a hundred different subjects was used. The study combined high-throughput TCR immunosequencing, statistical association of individual TCRs with disease status, and machine learning to predict cytomegalovirus infection status. A later analysis re-examined previously published TCR beta repertoires from just over 650 donors and added high-resolution HLA genotyping to investigate patterns of TCR occurrence. The later analysis used no new phenotypic data to find candidate immune exposures, relying instead on TCR beta sequences and their occurrence across donors. An earlier analysis of around 580 of the donors used high-throughput TCR beta sequencing to judge whether each TCR beta V gene segment behaved as functional or pseudogenic. Donor age, sex, ethnicity and CMV serostatus were compiled alongside the repertoire data. In a later genetic analysis, genome-wide SNP genotypes for about 65% of the roughly 700 donors were used, and that subset was treated as a discovery cohort. All discovery cohort repertoires had been generated using a single sequencing platform. Both class I and class II loci were covered by HLA typing, at four-digit resolution. The number of donors typed differed by locus, with roughly 629-640 for A, B, C, DRB1 and DQB1, around 520 for DQA1, 600 to 610 for DPA1, and about 450 for DPB1. A handful of DR-DQ haplotypes were handled as single units for association and clustering because linkage in the cohort was strong. Among 300 to 500 genotyped donors of the cohort, an average of approximately 220,000 unique TCR beta nucleotide sequences was sequenced per donor, of which 15% to 20% were non-productive.

This clone was seen only once. Its specific antigen is unknown. Base quality data are lacking; no much larger clone is found one base away. The same CDR3 can be traced to other DNA sequences in this sample. Paper-wide results and their limitations: A further reported finding was that TCR beta sequences accurately predicted the HLA-A and HLA-B alleles for most subjects in the first cohort. In a later analysis, HLA-associated TCR beta chains were found to be more clonally expanded and to have lower generation probabilities than equally common non-associated chains. In a later genetic analysis, a missense DCLRE1C variant was associated with V-gene and J-gene trimming of TCR beta chains, and the association was replicated in an independent cohort. A later analysis reported that several top co-occurrence clusters appeared linked to parvovirus B19, influenza, CMV and Epstein-Barr virus. Because counts were too low, some 16 rarely observed V segments, including chromosome 9 orphons, were excluded from the earlier analysis of about 500 of the donors. Immune exposure information for the cohort was limited to CMV serostatus. The study listed 170 or so TCR beta chains as associated with cytomegalovirus. In both the original and validation cohorts, the classifier was reported to diagnose cytomegalovirus status with high specificity and sensitivity. Only TCR beta chains were sequenced in this cohort, and the absence of alpha or paired-chain data limited detectable features. It was suggested by the authors that the approach could potentially be generalized to other disease states and immunological phenotypes. The sequencing pipeline was judged likely to have produced a cluster of highly shared sequence variants as a technical artifact. In a later analysis, 16,951 TCR beta sequences were associated with specific HLA alleles at a false discovery rate of 0.05. While some public TCRs were present in many individuals, most TCR sequences turned up only very rarely across donors. Most CMV-associated TCR beta chains appeared to be HLA-restricted in a later analysis, and the HLA associations seemed to be driven largely by CMV exposure. In an earlier analysis of under 600 of the donors, most TCR beta V segments were observed in productive rearrangements about 87% or about 30% of the time, broadly matching IMGT annotations. Because HLA typing was unavailable for some donors at each locus, only the typed subset was used in association tests. In vitro tests confirmed that a few of the cytomegalovirus-associated TCR beta chains recognize cytomegalovirus antigens. Strong co-occurrence of HLA alleles, especially DR and DQ, made assigning TCR associations to individual alleles difficult. A later genetic analysis reported fewer N-insertions in productive TCRs among donors in an Asian-associated ancestry cluster than the roughly 620-donor mean. In a later analysis, the rate of TCR association differed among HLA loci, with DRB1 alleles having the most associated TCRs and HLA-C alleles having the fewest. Linkage disequilibrium might explain the correlated functional status among segregating V segments, but an unknown experimental factor could not be ruled out. Presence/absence analyses assumed roughly uniform sequencing depth across donors, an assumption that may not hold.

The cohort consisted of more than 650 healthy bone marrow donors. All cohort members were sampled while nominally healthy, although unrecorded immune exposures were likely present. The donor tested CMV seropositive and was one of the 289 seropositive cohort members. Every donor gave a peripheral blood sample, and the peripheral blood mononuclear cells from that sample were used for TCR beta sequencing. The Qiagen DNeasy Blood Extraction Kit was used to extract genomic DNA from the blood cell samples. The library was produced with the immunoSEQ multiplex PCR assay. A mixture of 60 forward primers for TCR Vbeta segments and 13 reverse primers for TCR Jbeta segments was used in the multiplex PCR. The CDR3 region of rearranged TCR beta genes was amplified from genomic DNA with a multiplex PCR assay. The Illumina HiSeq System was used to sequence the amplified TCR beta libraries as 87-base-pair reads. The study's own analysis went as follows. In a later analysis, approximately 74 million unique TCR beta chains were counted across the 650 to 750 repertoires, and approximately 9.9 million of these chains were shared by at least two donors. To remove PCR and sequencing errors, raw reads were error-corrected and collapsed into unique sequences using a nearest-neighbor algorithm that merged closely related sequences. To assign V, D and J gene segments, CDR3 sequences were aligned to IMGT reference sequences. For a sequence to be retained, a match of at least six nucleotides to both a V gene segment and a J gene segment was required. Rearrangements were called productive when the CDR3 lacked stop codons and stayed in frame with V and J; all others were non-productive. CDR3 was defined according to IMGT convention as the region running from the second conserved V-encoded cysteine to the conserved J-encoded phenylalanine. The earlier analysis of a few hundred of the donors excluded sequences that lacked an unambiguous match to a single V gene segment. In an earlier analysis of approximately 550 of the donors, V segments were called functional above 56.7% productive rearrangements and were called segregating when the between-donor standard deviation exceeded 5%. To diagnose cytomegalovirus status from the catalog of TCR beta chain sequences, a statistical classification framework was built. In a later analysis, TCR nucleotide sequences were compared against IMGT/GENE-DB human TR gene sequences so that V and J genes could be assigned. A later analysis assigned CDR3 sequences and most-parsimonious VDJ recombination scenarios with the TCRdist pipeline. In a later analysis, each TCR beta chain was defined by its CDR3 amino acid sequence together with its V-gene family, and reads without a unique V-gene family were excluded. In a later analysis, 500 to 700 highly shared, low-generation-probability nucleotide sequences were removed to address suspected cross-contamination and a sequencing artifact. For each public chain, a later analysis derived a clonal expansion index from normalized ranks of inferred template counts within each repertoire. In a later analysis, generation probabilities were computed with a VDJ recombination model fitted to out-of-frame rearrangements, and the resulting probabilities were checked against IGoR. A later analysis scored TCR-TCR, TCR-HLA and TCR-CMV co-occurrence with hypergeometric tests, applying a repertoire-size bias correction to TCR pairs. A later analysis estimated false discovery rates by permuting HLA or CMV assignments 20 times. In a later analysis, co-occurring TCRs were grouped using DBSCAN, and TCRdist sequence similarity was added for clustering within HLA-allele-positive subsets. Repertoires with fewer than 30,000 or more than 120,000 public chains were left out of co-occurrence clustering, as were a few repertoires with anomalous nucleotide sharing. Here the immuneACCESS table is served through TCRdb, limited to in-frame sequences with V and J called. Missing clones are a known gap in these copies; in checked studies unresolved V genes cover under half, and the rest lacks a known reason. That table supplies the V and J calls and clone size; D and trimming were determined from the DNA. The table for this sample lists approximately 88,000 clones; around 77% of them were counted only once. Together, the top ten hold roughly 7.3% of the sample.

The specimen sequenced was PBMCs. The clonotype was recovered from a man in his fifties or sixties in good health and CMV-seropositive.

CDR3 loop: CASSLQGNTEAFF. The bases read TGTGCCAGCAGCTTACAGGGGAACACTGAAGCTTTCTTT. The rearranged segments are TRBV27 and TRBJ1-1, and perhaps TRBD1 as D gene, on 6 matching bases. Its CDR3 holds 13 amino acids, cysteine through phenylalanine. Solely the CDR3 DNA is kept, with 39 bases framed from the first base. V is reduced by 6 bases and J by 1 base, leaving a spacing of 9 bases between them. According to the germline V gene (reference sequence), CDR1 reads MNHEY and CDR2 reads SMNVEV.